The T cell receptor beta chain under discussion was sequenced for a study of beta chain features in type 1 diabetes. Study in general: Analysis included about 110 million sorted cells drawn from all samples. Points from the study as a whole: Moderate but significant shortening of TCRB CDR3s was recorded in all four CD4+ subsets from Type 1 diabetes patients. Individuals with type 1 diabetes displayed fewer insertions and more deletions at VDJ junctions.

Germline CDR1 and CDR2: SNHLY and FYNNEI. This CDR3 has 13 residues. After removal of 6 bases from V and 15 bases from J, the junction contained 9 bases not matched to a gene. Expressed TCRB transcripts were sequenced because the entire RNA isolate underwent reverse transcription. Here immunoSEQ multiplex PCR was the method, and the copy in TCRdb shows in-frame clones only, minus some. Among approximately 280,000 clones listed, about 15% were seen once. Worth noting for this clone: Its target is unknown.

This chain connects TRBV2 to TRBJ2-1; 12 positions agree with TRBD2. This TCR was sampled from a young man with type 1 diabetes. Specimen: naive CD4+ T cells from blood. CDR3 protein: CASSNIPGLAGFF. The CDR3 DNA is TGTGCCAGCAGCAATATACCGGGACTAGCGGGGTTCTTC.